This T cell receptor (beta chain) was sequenced in a study of T cells after yellow fever vaccination (dated by TCRdb to the late 2010s). Context from the whole study: The SMART-Seq v4 Ultra Low Input RNA kit was used to prepare libraries from fractions with low cell numbers. To track T-cell clones before and after primary and booster YFV17D yellow fever vaccination, bulk TCR alpha and beta repertoires were sequenced longitudinally. Two healthy male donors, one aged 18 to 30 and one aged 30 to 40 years, made up the cohort. Bulk PBMC replicates and cell subsets were isolated from blood drawn at multiple timepoints before and after both primary and secondary immunization. The full study reports these points: Because the study included only a couple of donors, the extent to which the findings can be generalized is limited. The secondary T-cell response was weaker than the primary response but faster, peaking on day 5 instead of day 15. A small fraction of clonotypes appeared in both the CD4 and CD8 compartments, likely as a result of convergent recombination. Most clones expanded after primary vaccination were re-detected after the booster (96% of CD4 and 88% of CD8), suggesting broad memory maintenance. Computational filtering was required because FACS-sorted repertoires could contain abundant contaminating clonotypes from the bulk population.

The treatment or condition label, as the study defines it: live attenuated yellow fever vaccine strain. At every blood-draw timepoint, two biological replicates of bulk PBMCs were collected. A standard Ficoll-Paque protocol was used to isolate PBMCs from peripheral blood. RNA was extracted with TriZol from bulk PBMCs, CD4 and CD8 fractions, and dextramer-positive and dextramer-negative fractions. TCR cDNA was synthesized by 5'RACE template switching, which introduced a universal primer site and unique molecular identifiers. Priming of cDNA synthesis was performed from both the TCR alpha and TCR beta constant segments. Library amplification used two PCR steps, and the second PCR step added sample barcodes and sequencing adapters. Libraries were sequenced on Illumina HiSeq 2500 (2x100 bp) or NovaSeq (2x150 bp). Turning to the authors' computational methods: Demultiplexing of reads and collapsing into UMI consensus sequences were performed with MIGEC, and V(D)J alignment was carried out with MiXCR. Clonotypes responding to the vaccine were identified with edgeR on replicate PBMC samples, with the criteria of FDR below 0.01 and a log2 fold change above 5 up to day 15. Each bulk clonotype was labeled CD4 or CD8 based on which sequenced repertoire, CD4 or CD8, contained the clonotype at higher abundance. In TCRdb, the public reads were trimmed at Q25 with fastp and aligned with MiXCR, with productive beta chains retained. Every entry covers one CDR3 protein and lists the most common genes and DNA from its rows. TCRdb, not the authors, supplied the V and J calls. This sample holds 510,000 or so distinct CDR3 sequences; about 19% were observed only once. Clones ranked in the top ten supply about 13% of the sample.

Points on this clonotype: What this receptor recognizes is not known. No base-level quality is on record; no much larger clone is a single base apart.

CDR1 SQVTM and CDR2 ANQGSEA were looked up in the germline V gene. V loses 6 bases of germline sequence and J loses 4 bases, and the interval between the two ends is 12 bases. Taken from cysteine to phenylalanine, the CDR3 has 12 residues. The kept DNA is CDR3 alone, 36 bases in frame from the first base. Sequencing was performed on PBMCs, taken 15 days after the yellow fever booster vaccination. The sequence derives from a young man who received the YFV17D yellow fever vaccine. The chain is made from TRBV29-1 and TRBJ1-1; TRBD1 is perhaps the D gene, given 6 matching bases. The CDR3 has the sequence CSVVQGPTEAFF. The DNA sequence reads TGCAGCGTGGTACAGGGACCCACTGAAGCTTTCTTT.